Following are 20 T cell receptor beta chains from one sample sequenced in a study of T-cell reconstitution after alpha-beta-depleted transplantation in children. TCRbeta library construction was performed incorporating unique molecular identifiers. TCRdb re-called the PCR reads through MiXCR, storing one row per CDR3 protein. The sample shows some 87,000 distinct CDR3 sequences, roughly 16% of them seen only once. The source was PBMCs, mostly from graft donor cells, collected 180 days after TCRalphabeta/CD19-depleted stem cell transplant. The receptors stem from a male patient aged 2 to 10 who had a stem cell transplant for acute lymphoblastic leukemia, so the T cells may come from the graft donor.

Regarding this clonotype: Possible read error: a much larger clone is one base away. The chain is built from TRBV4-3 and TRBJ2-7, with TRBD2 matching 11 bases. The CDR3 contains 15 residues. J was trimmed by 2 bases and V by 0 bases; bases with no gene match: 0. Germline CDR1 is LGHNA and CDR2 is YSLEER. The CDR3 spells CASSQELAGAYEQYF. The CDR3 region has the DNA TGCGCCAGCAGCCAAGAACTAGCGGGGGCCTACGAGCAGTACTTC.

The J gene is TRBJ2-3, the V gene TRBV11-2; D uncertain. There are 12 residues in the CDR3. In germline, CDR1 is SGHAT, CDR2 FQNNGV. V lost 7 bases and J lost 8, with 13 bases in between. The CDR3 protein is CASIPSRGTQYF. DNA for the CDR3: TGTGCCAGCATCCCAAGCAGAGGTACGCAGTATTTT. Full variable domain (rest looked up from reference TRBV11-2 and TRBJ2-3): EAGVAQSPRYKIIEKRQSVAFWCNPISGHATLYWYQQILGQGPKLLIQFQNNGVVDDSQLPKDRFSAERLKGVDSTLKIQPAKLEDSAVYLCASIPSRGTQYFGPGTRLTVL.

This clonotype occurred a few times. CDR3 sequence: CASSPVRTNTRDHDYEQYF. Here the CDR3 DNA reads TGTGCCAGCAGCCCCGTTAGGACTAATACTCGCGACCACGATTACGAGCAGTACTTC. This rearrangement joins TRBV11-1 to TRBJ2-7; possibly TRBD2 for D (6 bases). V was shortened by 5 bases and J by 4 bases, with 30 bases between the two germline ends. Germline CDR1 and CDR2: SGHAT and FQDESV (reference sequence). The CDR3 length is 19 residues.

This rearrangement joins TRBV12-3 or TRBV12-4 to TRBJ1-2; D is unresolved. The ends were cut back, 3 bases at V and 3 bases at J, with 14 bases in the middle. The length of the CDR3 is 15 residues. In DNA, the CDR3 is TGTGCCAGCAGTTTTAGGAAGTTGGCCCACTATGGCTACACCTTC. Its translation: CASSFRKLAHYGYTF.

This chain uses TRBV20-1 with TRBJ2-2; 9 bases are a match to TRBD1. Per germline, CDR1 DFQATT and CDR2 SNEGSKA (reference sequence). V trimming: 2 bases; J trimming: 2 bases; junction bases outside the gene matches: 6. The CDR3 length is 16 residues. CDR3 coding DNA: TGCAGTGCTAGATCCGGGACAGGGATAAACACCGGGGAGCTGTTTTTT. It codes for CSARSGTGINTGELFF.

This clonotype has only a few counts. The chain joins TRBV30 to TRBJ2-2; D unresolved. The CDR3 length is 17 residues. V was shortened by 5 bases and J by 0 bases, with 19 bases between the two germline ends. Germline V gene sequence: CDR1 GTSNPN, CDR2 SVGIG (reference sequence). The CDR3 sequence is CAWAPLVEFANTGELFF. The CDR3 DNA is TGTGCCTGGGCTCCTTTGGTGGAGTTCGCGAACACCGGGGAGCTGTTTTTT. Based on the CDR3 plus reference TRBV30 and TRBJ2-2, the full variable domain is SQTIHQWPATLVQPVGSPLSLECTVEGTSNPNLYWYRQAAGRGLQLLFYSVGIGQISSEVPQNLSASRPQDRQFILSSKKLLLSDSGFYLCAWAPLVEFANTGELFFGEGSRLTVL.

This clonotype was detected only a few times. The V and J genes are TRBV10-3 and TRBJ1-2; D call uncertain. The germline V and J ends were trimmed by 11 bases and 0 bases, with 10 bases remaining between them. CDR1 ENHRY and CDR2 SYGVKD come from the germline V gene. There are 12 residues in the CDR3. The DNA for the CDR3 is TGTGCCCTATATAGGGCTAACTATGGCTACACCTTC. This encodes CALYRANYGYTF.

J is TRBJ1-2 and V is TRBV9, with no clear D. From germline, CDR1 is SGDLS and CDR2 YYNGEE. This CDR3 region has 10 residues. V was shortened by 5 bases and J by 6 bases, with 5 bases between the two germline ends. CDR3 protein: CASRADGYTF. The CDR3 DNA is TGTGCCAGCAGAGCCGATGGCTACACCTTC.

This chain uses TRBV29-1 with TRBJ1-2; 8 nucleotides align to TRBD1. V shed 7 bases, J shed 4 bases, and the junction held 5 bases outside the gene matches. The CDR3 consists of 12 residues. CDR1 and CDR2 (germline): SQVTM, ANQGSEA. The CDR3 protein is CSGHRGGYGYTF. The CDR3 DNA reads TGCAGCGGGCACAGGGGGGGCTATGGCTACACCTTC.

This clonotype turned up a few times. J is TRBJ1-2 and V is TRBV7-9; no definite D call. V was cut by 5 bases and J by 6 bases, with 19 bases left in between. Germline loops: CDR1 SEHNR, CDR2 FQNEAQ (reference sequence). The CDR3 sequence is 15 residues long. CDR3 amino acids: CASSASGGNRDGYTF. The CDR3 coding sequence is TGTGCCAGCAGCGCCTCCGGAGGGAACCGAGATGGCTACACCTTC.

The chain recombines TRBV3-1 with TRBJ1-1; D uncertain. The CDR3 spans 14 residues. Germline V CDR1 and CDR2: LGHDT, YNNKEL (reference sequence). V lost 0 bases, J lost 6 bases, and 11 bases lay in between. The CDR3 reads CASSQDFSWAEAFF. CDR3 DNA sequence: TGTGCCAGCAGCCAAGATTTCAGTTGGGCTGAAGCTTTCTTT.

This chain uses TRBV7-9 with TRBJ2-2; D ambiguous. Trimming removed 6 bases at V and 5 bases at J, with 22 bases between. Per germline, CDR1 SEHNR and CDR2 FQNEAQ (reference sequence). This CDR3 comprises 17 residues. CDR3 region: CASRPKLVGLWTGELFF. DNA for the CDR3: TGTGCCAGCAGGCCTAAACTGGTCGGGCTCTGGACCGGGGAGCTGTTTTTT.

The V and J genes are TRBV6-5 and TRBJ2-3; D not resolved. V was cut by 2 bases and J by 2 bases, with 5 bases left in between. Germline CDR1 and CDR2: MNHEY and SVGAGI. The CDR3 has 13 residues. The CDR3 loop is CASSYDPTDTQYF. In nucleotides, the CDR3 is TGTGCCAGCAGTTACGATCCCACAGATACGCAGTATTTT.

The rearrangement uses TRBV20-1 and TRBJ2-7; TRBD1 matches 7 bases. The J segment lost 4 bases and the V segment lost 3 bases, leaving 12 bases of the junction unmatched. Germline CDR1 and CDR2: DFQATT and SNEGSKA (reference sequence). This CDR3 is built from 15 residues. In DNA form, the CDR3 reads TGCAGTGCTAGGGCAGGGGGAGCGGCGGAATACGAGCAGTACTTC. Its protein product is CSARAGGAAEYEQYF.

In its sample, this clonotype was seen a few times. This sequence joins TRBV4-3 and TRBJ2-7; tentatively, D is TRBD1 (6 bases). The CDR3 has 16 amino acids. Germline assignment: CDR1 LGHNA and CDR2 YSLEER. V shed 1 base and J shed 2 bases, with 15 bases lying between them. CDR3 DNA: TGCGCCAGCAGCCAAGCCAGGGGACCCTCTCCCTACGAGCAGTACTTC. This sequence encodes CASSQARGPSPYEQYF.

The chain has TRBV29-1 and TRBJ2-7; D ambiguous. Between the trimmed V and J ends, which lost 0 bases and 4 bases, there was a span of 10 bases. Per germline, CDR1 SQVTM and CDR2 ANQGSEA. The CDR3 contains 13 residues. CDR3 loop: CSVEESGTYEQYF. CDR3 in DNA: TGCAGCGTTGAAGAATCTGGCACGTACGAGCAGTACTTC.

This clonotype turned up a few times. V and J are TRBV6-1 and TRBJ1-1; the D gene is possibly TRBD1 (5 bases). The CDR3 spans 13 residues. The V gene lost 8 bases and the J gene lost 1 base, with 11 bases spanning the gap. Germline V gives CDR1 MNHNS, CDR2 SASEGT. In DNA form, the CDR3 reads TGTGCCAGCGGGACTGACTCGAACACTGAAGCTTTCTTT. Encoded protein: CASGTDSNTEAFF.

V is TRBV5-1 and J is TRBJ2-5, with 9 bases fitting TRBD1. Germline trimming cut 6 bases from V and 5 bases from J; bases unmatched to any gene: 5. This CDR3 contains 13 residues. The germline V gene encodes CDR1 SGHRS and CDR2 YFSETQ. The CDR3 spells CASNGQGMETQYF. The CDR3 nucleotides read TGCGCCAGCAACGGACAGGGGATGGAGACCCAGTACTTC.

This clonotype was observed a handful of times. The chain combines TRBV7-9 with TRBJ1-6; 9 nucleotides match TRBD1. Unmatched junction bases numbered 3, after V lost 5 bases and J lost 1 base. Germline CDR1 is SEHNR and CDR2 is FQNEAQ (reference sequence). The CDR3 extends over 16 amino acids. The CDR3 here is CASSLGQGSYNSPLHF. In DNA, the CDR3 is TGTGCCAGCAGCCTGGGACAGGGTTCCTATAATTCACCCCTCCACTTT.

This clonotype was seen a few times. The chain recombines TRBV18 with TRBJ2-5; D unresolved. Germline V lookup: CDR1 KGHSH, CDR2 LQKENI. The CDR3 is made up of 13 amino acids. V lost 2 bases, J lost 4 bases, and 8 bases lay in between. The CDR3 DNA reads TGTGCCAGCTCACCAAGCGTCCCAGAGACCCAGTACTTC. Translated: CASSPSVPETQYF.